The table lists the clone carrying this T cell receptor (beta chain) with a few counts. Using immunoSEQ multiplex PCR, the repertoire was profiled, and TCRdb retains in-frame clones only, with some absent. Counted here are more than 9,500 clones, around 80% occurring once; the ten biggest clones make up approximately 8.3%. CDR1 SGHTS and CDR2 YDEGEE come from the germline V gene. The CDR3 loop spans 18 amino acids. The V end lost 3 bases, the J end lost 2 bases, and 18 bases lay between the germline ends. This entry is derived from a study of OX40 agonist ivuxolimab in advanced cancers. The chain uses TRBV5-8 and TRBJ2-6, with D uncertain. The sample here was CD4+ or CD8+ T cells sorted from blood, taken in a trial of the OX40 agonist ivuxolimab. The TCR originated in an adult with an advanced solid tumor such as melanoma, head and neck, liver or kidney cancer. The CDR3 loop is CASSSGILISPGANVLTF. CDR3 DNA: TGTGCCAGCAGCTCCGGTATTTTAATCTCGCCTGGGGCCAACGTCCTGACTTTC.